The 23 T cell receptor beta chains below come from one sample, sequenced in a study of Graves' ophthalmopathy and Graves' hyperthyroidism. Using RNA transcripts, the TCR beta CDR3 regions were amplified. The workflow started with a first-round RT-PCR run with HTBI primers and then moved on to a second-round multiplex PCR. MiXCR was run by TCRdb on the multiplex PCR reads, yielding one entry per CDR3 protein. The sample contains about 160,000 distinct CDR3 sequences, around 39% of which appear only once. The sequencing input was peripheral blood. The receptors originated from a man aged 25 to 40 with Graves' ophthalmopathy.

This clonotype appeared many times. V gene TRBV20-1 combines with J gene TRBJ1-2; D not resolved. Germline lookup yields CDR1 DFQATT and CDR2 SNEGSKA (reference sequence). The CDR3 has 12 residues. Trimming removed 0 bases at V and 6 bases at J, with 8 bases between. The CDR3 DNA reads TGCAGTGCTAGAGATTGGATGGATGGCTACACCTTC. Encoded protein: CSARDWMDGYTF.

This clonotype was observed many times. The chain uses TRBV12-5 and TRBJ1-5; D gene uncertain. The CDR3 consists of 15 residues. V was pared by 2 bases and J by 5 bases, with 13 bases between. CDR1 and CDR2 from the germline V gene are LGHNT and FRNRAP. The CDR3: CASGLRPGIHQPQHF. The CDR3 bases are TGTGCTAGTGGTTTGCGCCCGGGTATTCATCAGCCCCAGCATTTT. The entire variable domain, with the rest obtained from reference TRBV12-5 and TRBJ1-5, is as follows: DARVTQTPRHKVTEMGQEVTMRCQPILGHNTVFWYRQTMMQGLELLAYFRNRAPLDDSGMPKDRFSAEMPDATLATLKIQPSEPRDSAVYFCASGLRPGIHQPQHFGDGTRLSIL.

This clonotype was seen many times. The chain employs TRBV13 and TRBJ2-7, with 8 bases matching TRBD1. Per germline, CDR1 PRHDT and CDR2 FYEKMQ (reference sequence). CDR3 length: 16 amino acids. Trimming removed 4 bases from V and 2 bases from J; junction bases left unmatched: 10. CDR3 nucleotide sequence: TGTGCCAGCAGCTACCTGGGGACAGGTCCCGCCTACGAGCAGTACTTC. Translation: CASSYLGTGPAYEQYF. Full variable domain (remainder filled in from reference TRBV13 and TRBJ2-7): AAGVIQSPRHLIKEKRETATLKCYPIPRHDTVYWYQQGPGQDPQFLISFYEKMQSDKGSIPDRFSAQQFSDYHSELNMSSLELGDSALYFCASSYLGTGPAYEQYFGPGTRLTVT.

This clonotype was detected ten times or more. CDR3 DNA: TGTGCCAGCGGGCGGGGGGACTACGAGCAGTACTTC. Residues: CASGRGDYEQYF. The genes are TRBV12-3 or TRBV12-4 and TRBJ2-7, with 8 bases fitting TRBD2. J lost 3 bases, V lost 8 bases, and 3 bases had no gene match. The length of the CDR3 is 12 residues.

There are many counts of this clonotype. The V gene is TRBV20-1, the J gene TRBJ2-4; D tentatively fits TRBD1 or TRBD2 (5 bases each). Germline CDR1 is DFQATT and CDR2 is SNEGSKA (reference sequence). The V gene lost 3 bases and the J gene lost 0 bases, with 21 bases spanning the gap. The CDR3 runs to 18 residues. The CDR3, as DNA: TGCAGTGCTAGGCGTAGTTGGGGGATCGCCTTAGCCAAAAACATTCAGTACTTC. It yields the protein CSARRSWGIALAKNIQYF.

This clonotype was recorded at least ten times. The genes are TRBV20-1 and TRBJ1-1; D unclear. Germline V CDR1 and CDR2: DFQATT, SNEGSKA (reference sequence). This CDR3 region has 13 residues. Trimming left V 0 bases short and J 13 bases short, with 18 bases between. CDR3 region: CSAREDTASSGFF. The CDR3 DNA reads as TGCAGTGCTAGAGAAGATACAGCCTCCTCGGGTTTCTTT.

This clonotype was seen ten or more times. J is TRBJ2-5 and V is TRBV20-1, with TRBD2 as a possible D gene (6 bases). Germline values: CDR1 DFQATT, CDR2 SNEGSKA (reference sequence). CDR3 length: 12 residues. The V gene lost 2 bases and the J gene lost 4 bases, with 8 bases spanning the gap. The CDR3 DNA is TGCAGTGCTAGAAAGGGAGGAGAGACCCAGTACTTC. Translating gives CSARKGGETQYF.

This clonotype was recorded many times. The CDR3 spells CASSLLAGGENGELFF. The CDR3 bases are TGTGCCAGCAGTTTATTGGCGGGAGGGGAGAACGGGGAGCTGTTTTTT. V gene TRBV12-3 or TRBV12-4 combines with J gene TRBJ2-2; TRBD2 matches at 9 bases. V shed 2 bases, J shed 7 bases, and the junction held 8 bases outside the gene matches. The CDR3 length is 16 residues.

Here the CDR3 reads CASSSLRGRLGNEQYF. The CDR3 DNA reads as TGTGCCAGCAGTTCACTGAGGGGGCGGCTTGGGAACGAGCAGTACTTC. The chain recombines TRBV27 with TRBJ2-7; 7 positions match TRBD1. After removal of 4 bases from V and 5 bases from J, the junction contained 14 bases not matched to a gene. CDR1 MNHEY and CDR2 SMNVEV come from the germline V gene (reference sequence). The CDR3 totals 16 residues.

This clonotype was counted only a few times. V usage is TRBV28 and J usage is TRBJ1-6, with D possibly matching TRBD1 (5 bases). The CDR3 sequence is 20 residues long. The germline CDR1 and CDR2 sequences are MDHEN and SYDVKM. The V end lost 1 base, the J end lost 0 bases, and 19 bases lay between the germline ends. The CDR3 loop is CASSLFGGRVRSSYNSPLHF. CDR3 bases: TGTGCCAGCAGTTTATTCGGGGGTCGGGTCCGAAGCTCCTATAATTCACCCCTCCACTTT.

This clonotype was counted a single time. The chain employs TRBV2 and TRBJ2-7, with 8 nucleotides matching TRBD1. With 5 bases clipped from V and 4 bases from J, the junction kept 10 bases outside the gene matches. Germline CDR1 SNHLY, CDR2 FYNNEI. This CDR3 comprises 15 residues. The CDR3 spells CASSQDRVRNYEQYF. DNA for the CDR3: TGTGCCAGCAGTCAGGACAGGGTTCGGAATTACGAGCAGTACTTC.

The J gene is TRBJ2-7, the V gene TRBV6-5, with D possibly TRBD1 on 6 matching bases. CDR1 and CDR2 from the germline V gene are MNHEY and SVGAGI. V shed 0 bases and J shed 0 bases, with 12 bases lying between them. The CDR3 runs to 16 residues. CDR3 residues: CASSYSIDRSSYEQYF. DNA of the CDR3: TGTGCCAGCAGTTACTCGATCGACAGGAGCTCCTACGAGCAGTACTTC.

This clonotype was found many times. V and J are TRBV5-6 and TRBJ1-1; D is ambiguous. The CDR3 spans 15 residues. The V gene lost 4 bases and the J gene lost 5 bases, with 18 bases spanning the gap. Germline V gene data show CDR1 as SGHDT and CDR2 as YYEEEE. CDR3: CASSPGPRVATEAFF. In DNA, the CDR3 is TGTGCCAGCAGCCCCGGGCCGAGGGTGGCGACTGAAGCTTTCTTT.

This chain uses TRBV12-3 or TRBV12-4 with TRBJ2-7; the D gene is possibly TRBD2 (6 bases). The germline V and J ends were trimmed by 6 bases and 4 bases, with 13 bases remaining between them. The CDR3 contains 13 residues. The CDR3 region has the DNA TGTGCCAGCAGCCCGGACTATCCTTACGAGCAGTACTTC. Protein: CASSPDYPYEQYF.

The gene calls are TRBV24-1 and TRBJ2-5, with D hard to call. The CDR3 consists of 12 residues. Between the trimmed V and J ends, which lost 2 bases and 6 bases, there was a span of 6 bases. Germline CDR1 KGHDR, CDR2 SFDVKD. CDR3 residues: CATSDSRQTQYF. CDR3 DNA: TGTGCCACCAGTGATTCAAGGCAGACCCAGTACTTC.

Many counts were recorded for this clonotype. This sequence joins TRBV30 and TRBJ2-7; D may be TRBD2 (5 bases). CDR3 length: 12 amino acids. Germline loops: CDR1 GTSNPN, CDR2 SVGIG (reference sequence). V shed 7 bases and J shed 0 bases, with 10 bases lying between them. CDR3 DNA sequence: TGTGCCTACGGAGCGGACTCCTACGAGCAGTACTTC. Its protein product is CAYGADSYEQYF.

The chain links TRBV12-3 or TRBV12-4 to TRBJ1-5; TRBD1 might be the D (5 bases). CDR3 length: 15 residues. Trimming removed 7 bases at V and 3 bases at J, with 16 bases between. CDR3 amino acids: CASTPGGTSNQPQHF. The CDR3 DNA is TGTGCCAGCACCCCCGGGGGGACCTCCAATCAGCCCCAGCATTTT.

J is TRBJ2-5 and V is TRBV6-1; D unclear. Germline values: CDR1 MNHNS, CDR2 SASEGT. The CDR3 sequence is 12 residues long. V lost 6 bases to trimming and J lost 5 bases, with 10 bases between them. The DNA for the CDR3 is TGTGCCAGCAGGTCCCGCTGGGAGACCCAGTACTTC. Residues: CASRSRWETQYF.

This rearrangement joins TRBV15 to TRBJ2-7; 7 nucleotides line up with TRBD2. Looked up from germline, CDR1 is LNHNV and CDR2 is YYDKDF (reference sequence). The length of the CDR3 is 16 residues. V shed 1 base and J 1 base; nucleotides not matched to a gene: 7. The CDR3 protein is CATSRGHRRESYEQYF. The DNA of the CDR3 is TGTGCCACCAGCAGAGGTCATAGGCGGGAGTCCTACGAGCAGTACTTC.

This clonotype turned up a few times. This CDR3 reads CAISGGPSRQGQQETQYF. For the CDR3, the DNA is TGTGCCATCAGTGGGGGCCCATCTAGACAGGGGCAACAAGAGACCCAGTACTTC. The chain is built from TRBV10-3 and TRBJ2-5, with TRBD1 identical over 8 bases. J lost 2 bases, V lost 4 bases, and 15 bases had no gene match. Germline-derived CDR1 and CDR2 are ENHRY and SYGVKD. The length of the CDR3 is 18 residues.

In this sample, this clonotype turned up many times. This sequence joins TRBV6-2 or TRBV6-3 and TRBJ1-3, with D unclear. The V end was cut by 2 bases, the J end by 0 bases, with 17 bases between. The CDR3 is 18 residues long. Germline CDR1 and CDR2: MNHEY and SVGEGT. CDR3 amino acids: CASSYGARQEGSGNTIYF. The CDR3 DNA sequence: TGTGCCAGCAGTTACGGTGCGAGGCAGGAGGGCTCTGGAAACACCATATATTTT.

This clonotype was seen at least ten times. The gene calls are TRBV20-1 and TRBJ1-1; D is ambiguous. CDR3 length: 11 residues. Germline loops: CDR1 DFQATT, CDR2 SNEGSKA (reference sequence). V lost 2 bases to trimming and J lost 6 bases, with 7 bases between them. CDR3 sequence: CSARQFSEAFF. CDR3 nucleotides: TGCAGTGCTAGACAGTTCTCTGAAGCTTTCTTT.

This clonotype was counted ten times or more. V and J are TRBV4-3 and TRBJ2-7; the D is unclear. There are 16 residues in the CDR3. Germline CDR1 is LGHNA and CDR2 is YSLEER. Deletions cut 3 bases from V and 0 bases from J, with 15 bases between. In nucleotides, the CDR3 is TGCGCCAGCAGCCAGAGCCTGGGCGGTACCTCCTACGAGCAGTACTTC. It translates to CASSQSLGGTSYEQYF.